This passage covers 10 T cell receptor beta chains from one sample sequenced in a study of T cells after yellow fever vaccination. Using its own MiXCR run on the 5' RACE reads, TCRdb lists one record per CDR3 protein. The sample contains 68,000 or so distinct CDR3 sequences, approximately 7% of which appear only once. Specimen: CD8+ T cells sorted from PBMCs, collected 15 days after the yellow fever booster vaccination. The receptors here all came from a man younger than 45 who received the YFV17D yellow fever vaccine.

This clonotype was found a few times. The CDR3 region has the DNA TGTGCCAGCAGCGCTCCCGGGTGGGATAATTCACCCCTCCACTTT. Translated, it gives CASSAPGWDNSPLHF. The chain carries TRBV11-2 and TRBJ1-6; D gene ambiguous. CDR3 length: 15 amino acids. Trimming pared 5 bases from V and 5 bases from J, leaving 13 bases between. The germline V gene has CDR1 SGHAT and CDR2 FQNNGV.

This clonotype was counted at least ten times. The chain recombines TRBV12-3 or TRBV12-4 with TRBJ2-7, with 10 bases identical to TRBD2. The CDR3 loop spans 16 amino acids. V lost 0 bases to trimming and J lost 1 base; unmatched junction nucleotides: 3. CDR3 sequence reads: CASSLALAGGSYEQYF. The CDR3 region has the DNA TGTGCCAGCAGTTTAGCGTTAGCGGGAGGTTCCTACGAGCAGTACTTC.

As to this clonotype: Just one base apart from a much larger clone, this may be a read error. The rearrangement links TRBV5-1 to TRBJ2-7; 7 nucleotides line up with TRBD1. The germline CDR1 and CDR2 sequences are SGHRS and YFSETQ. Trimming at V came to 8 bases and at J to 6 bases, leaving 14 bases not matched to a gene. This CDR3 spans 14 amino acids. Here the CDR3 DNA reads TGCGCCAGGAGCGTGAACAGGGGTATTCTCGAGCAGTACTTC. It is translated as CARSVNRGILEQYF.

This clonotype turned up a few times. This chain connects TRBV11-2 to TRBJ2-3; D may be TRBD1 (6 bases). The CDR3 contains 15 residues. Germline V gene sequence: CDR1 SGHAT, CDR2 FQNNGV. V lost 5 bases and J 2 bases, leaving 14 bases between the germline ends. CDR3 in amino acids: CASSEGTFLTDTQYF. The CDR3 region has the DNA TGTGCCAGCAGCGAGGGGACATTTCTCACAGATACGCAGTATTTT.

This clonotype was observed many times. This rearrangement joins TRBV12-3 or TRBV12-4 to TRBJ2-5; D is ambiguous. This CDR3 spans 12 amino acids. Deletions cut 8 bases from V and 1 base from J, with 8 bases between. The CDR3 spells CASQGLQETQYF. CDR3 nucleotides: TGTGCCAGCCAAGGCCTCCAAGAGACCCAGTACTTC.

Only a few counts were recorded for this clonotype. This chain links TRBV9 with TRBJ2-7; a weak D match, TRBD2 (7 bases). The CDR3 covers 16 residues. Germline V CDR1 and CDR2: SGDLS, YYNGEE. Trimming removed 4 bases at V and 1 base at J, with 18 bases between. This CDR3 reads CASSRGGGQPSYEQYF. The CDR3 DNA is TGTGCCAGCAGCAGGGGGGGGGGCCAACCTTCCTACGAGCAGTACTTC.

In its sample, this clonotype was seen many times. The chain joins TRBV15 to TRBJ1-1; D is uncertain. In germline, CDR1 is LNHNV, CDR2 YYDKDF (reference sequence). Trimming took off 5 bases at V and 6 bases at J, with 16 bases between the two ends. The CDR3 is made up of 14 amino acids. The CDR3 DNA follows: TGTGCCACCAGCGCGCTGTCGTCGGAGGCTGAAGCTTTCTTT. Protein sequence: CATSALSSEAEAFF.

This clonotype was seen ten or more times. At one end the junction does not follow the germline gene, possibly because of a read error. The chain joins TRBV7-7 to TRBJ2-7; TRBD2 agrees at 7 bases. CDR3 size: 14 residues. Germline V lookup: CDR1 SSHAT, CDR2 FNYEAQ (reference sequence). The CDR3 region is CASSLAAGSYEQYF. The CDR3 DNA sequence: TGTGCTAGCAGCTTAGCAGCGGGGTCCTACGAGCAGTACTTC.

This clonotype was observed many times. V gene TRBV7-2 combines with J gene TRBJ2-3, with TRBD2 matching 8 bases. This CDR3 has 16 residues. Losses at the gene ends were 5 bases for V and 3 bases for J; bases not matched to a gene: 10. Germline values: CDR1 SGHTA, CDR2 FQGNSA. In DNA, the CDR3 is TGTGCCAGCAGCCTCGGGGGGGGTCCCCCTACAGATACGCAGTATTTT. It is translated as CASSLGGGPPTDTQYF.

In this sample, this clonotype turned up many times. The chain links TRBV6-5 to TRBJ2-7; TRBD2 might be the D (5 bases). CDR3 size: 18 residues. Trimming took off 4 bases at V and 5 bases at J, with 27 bases between the two ends. Germline V gives CDR1 MNHEY, CDR2 SVGAGI. CDR3 DNA: TGTGCCAGCAGTTCCAGTTCCGCAGCGGTAATGGCGTTTAACGAGCAGTACTTC. This encodes CASSSSSAAVMAFNEQYF.